Listed below are T cell receptor beta chains from one sample, sequenced in a study of CD8 T cells in ankylosing spondylitis. MiXCR, run by TCRdb on the 5' RACE reads, gives a single entry per CDR3 protein. The table lists 150,000 to 200,000 distinct CDR3 sequences, over 10% of them singletons, with approximately 10% in the top ten. Input material: blood, either unsorted or a sorted T cell fraction (not recorded which). These receptors originate from a female donor with ankylosing spondylitis or in good health (not recorded which). Each CDR3 is given with its conserved first and last residue. A D gene is named only where the DNA matches it firmly. The size entry is marked missing in some rows and otherwise reads once, few, many or a size class.

>TRBJ2-7|TRBV7-3|few|-
TGTGCCAGCAGCTTAAAAGCGGGTATACCCTACGAGCAGTACTTC
CASSLKAGIPYEQYF
>TRBJ2-2|TRBV20-1|few|-
TGCAGTGCTAGTCCTTTCCGTGGCCACTCGAACACCGGGGAGCTGTTTTTT
CSASPFRGHSNTGELFF
>TRBJ2-1|TRBV5-4|-|-
TGTGCCAGCAGCACCGGGACTGGGGGCCGGGATGAGCAGTTCTTC
CASSTGTGGRDEQFF
>TRBJ1-2|TRBV12-3/TRBV12-4|-|-
TGTGCCAGCACCCCGGACACTCCCTATGGCTACACCTTC
CASTPDTPYGYTF
>TRBJ2-6|TRBV12-3/TRBV12-4|few|TRBD2
TGTGCCAGCAGTTCGGTGACTAGCGGGAGGGCCGGGGCCAACGTCCTGACTTTC
CASSSVTSGRAGANVLTF
>TRBJ1-1|TRBV20-1|few|-
TGCAGTGCTATCCACCCGGGGGGCCTCACTGAAGCTTTCTTT
CSAIHPGGLTEAFF
>TRBJ2-3|TRBV27|many|-
TGTGCCAGCAGAAAGTCTCCCATCAGCACAGATACGCAGTATTTT
CASRKSPISTDTQYF
>TRBJ2-1|TRBV20-1|many|TRBD2
TGCAGTGCTCAGCTCGCTAGCGGCTACAATGAGCAGTTCTTC
CSAQLASGYNEQFF
>TRBJ1-5|TRBV27|many|-
TGTGCCAGCAGCAGTTATGGACTTCAGCCCCAGCATTTT
CASSSYGLQPQHF
>TRBJ2-5|TRBV7-3|few|-
TGTGCCAGCAGGAATCGCGGGGAGACCCAGTACTTC
CASRNRGETQYF
>TRBJ2-7|TRBV5-1|-|TRBD1
TGCGCCAGCAGCCCGATGATAGACTCACAGGGGGCGCTCCACGAGCAGTACTTC
CASSPMIDSQGALHEQYF
>TRBJ1-3|TRBV4-1|many|TRBD1
TGCGCCAGCAGCCAGAGCCGACAGGGGGTGAACACCATATATTTT
CASSQSRQGVNTIYF
>TRBJ1-4|TRBV29-1|many|-
TGCAGCGTTGAAAGTGCAACTAATGAAAAACTGTTTTTT
CSVESATNEKLFF
>TRBJ2-1|TRBV15|many|TRBD2
TGTGCCACCAGCAGAGCGGCGGGAGGTGGGAATGAGCAGTTCTTC
CATSRAAGGGNEQFF
>TRBJ2-1|TRBV27|few|-
TGTGCCAGCAAGGGCGCGGGCTTCACAGGGACCTACAATGAGCAGTTCTTC
CASKGAGFTGTYNEQFF
>TRBJ1-2|TRBV19|-|-
TGTGCCAGTAGTAGCTTCTCGGACACTTTCTATGGCTACACCTTC
CASSSFSDTFYGYTF
>TRBJ2-2|TRBV28|few|-
TGTGCCAGCAGTCCCTGGGCCGGGCCGAAGAGGGAGCTGTTTTTT
CASSPWAGPKRELFF
>TRBJ2-1|TRBV19|-|-
TGTGCCAGTAGTATCCGGCTAGCCCCCAATGAGCAGTTCTTC
CASSIRLAPNEQFF